A single sample is the source of the 9 T cell receptor beta chains below, sequenced in a study of identical twins. TCRdb analysed the 5' RACE reads with MiXCR anew, one entry per CDR3 protein. The data show roughly 700,000 distinct CDR3 sequences, 8.6% seen once. These records were also assigned to another study, of yellow fever vaccine responses in identical twins.

Sequenced input: PBMCs. These receptor sequences come from a woman aged 18-29 years in good health.

This clonotype showed up many times. The chain couples TRBV20-1 to TRBJ2-3, with 11 bases matching TRBD2. The germline V gene encodes CDR1 DFQATT and CDR2 SNEGSKA (reference sequence). V shed 6 bases and J 0 bases; nucleotides not matched to a gene: 5. CDR3 length: 15 amino acids. CDR3 loop: CSAAASGRSTDTQYF. The CDR3 DNA reads as TGCAGTGCGGCGGCTAGCGGGAGGAGCACAGATACGCAGTATTTT.

This clonotype was observed a few times. The chain links TRBV3-1 to TRBJ2-5; weak D call: TRBD2 (5 bases). V dropped 3 bases and J dropped 1 base, with 15 bases sitting between them. CDR1 is LGHDT and CDR2 is YNNKEL in the germline V gene (reference sequence). The CDR3 runs to 16 residues. The CDR3 DNA follows: TGTGCCAGCAGCCATGGGAGACATGGAGGCCAAGAGACCCAGTACTTC. Protein sequence: CASSHGRHGGQETQYF.

Ten or more counts support this clonotype. J is TRBJ2-7 and V is TRBV5-1; 8 bases align to TRBD1. Trimming cost V 3 bases and J 6 bases; bases outside gene matches: 2. This CDR3 has 12 residues. CDR1 is SGHRS and CDR2 is YFSETQ in the germline V gene. The CDR3 region has the DNA TGCGCCAGCAGCTCGGACAGGGTCGAGCAGTACTTC. Protein product: CASSSDRVEQYF.

CDR3 sequence: CASSPWGRRTDTQYF. In nucleotides, the CDR3 is TGTGCCAGCAGTCCATGGGGTCGGAGGACAGATACGCAGTATTTT. The chain uses TRBV28 and TRBJ2-3; D is possibly TRBD2 (5 bases). Looked up from germline, CDR1 is MDHEN and CDR2 is SYDVKM. Between the trimmed V and J ends, which lost 5 bases and 3 bases, there was a span of 15 bases. CDR3 length equals 15 residues.

V gene TRBV10-3 combines with J gene TRBJ2-6; D may be TRBD2 (5 bases). The V end lost 8 bases, the J end lost 4 bases, and 12 bases lay between the germline ends. Germline-derived CDR1 and CDR2 are ENHRY and SYGVKD. The CDR3 runs 14 residues. The CDR3 sequence: CAIEEGRGANVLTF. In nucleotides, the CDR3 is TGTGCCATCGAAGAGGGTCGCGGGGCCAACGTCCTGACTTTC.

This clonotype came up many times. The CDR3 reads CSVEDMRGGETQYF. The CDR3 DNA reads TGCAGCGTTGAAGATATGCGGGGCGGAGAGACCCAGTACTTC. The chain carries TRBV29-1 and TRBJ2-5; maybe TRBD2 (6 bases). Trimming pared 0 bases from V and 4 bases from J, leaving 12 bases between. Germline V gene sequence: CDR1 SQVTM, CDR2 ANQGSEA. CDR3 size: 14 residues.

This clonotype showed up many times. The V call is TRBV6-1, the J call TRBJ2-7; possibly TRBD2 for D (5 bases). V lost 6 bases and J 4 bases, leaving 16 bases between the germline ends. The CDR3 has 14 amino acids. Germline CDR1 MNHNS, CDR2 SASEGT. CDR3 sequence: CASSQGGREYEQYF. The CDR3 DNA is TGTGCCAGCAGCCAAGGCGGTAGGGAGTACGAGCAGTACTTC.

V gene TRBV10-1 combines with J gene TRBJ2-1; 7 bases line up with TRBD1. V shed 0 bases, J shed 3 bases, and the junction held 2 bases outside the gene matches. The germline CDR1 and CDR2 sequences are WNHNN and SYGVQD (reference sequence). The CDR3 covers 15 residues. The CDR3 here is CASSESTGIYNEQFF. CDR3 in DNA: TGCGCCAGCAGTGAGTCGACAGGGATCTACAATGAGCAGTTCTTC.

This clonotype was counted a few times. In DNA, the CDR3 is TGTGCCAGCCGTTTAGGGACAGAGTACAATGAGCAGTTCTTC. It encodes CASRLGTEYNEQFF. V usage is TRBV6-2 or TRBV6-3 and J usage is TRBJ2-1; 7 nucleotides match TRBD1. This CDR3 spans 14 amino acids. Germline CDR1 reads MNHEY; CDR2 reads SVGEGT. Trimming at V came to 8 bases and at J to 4 bases, leaving 8 bases not matched to a gene.